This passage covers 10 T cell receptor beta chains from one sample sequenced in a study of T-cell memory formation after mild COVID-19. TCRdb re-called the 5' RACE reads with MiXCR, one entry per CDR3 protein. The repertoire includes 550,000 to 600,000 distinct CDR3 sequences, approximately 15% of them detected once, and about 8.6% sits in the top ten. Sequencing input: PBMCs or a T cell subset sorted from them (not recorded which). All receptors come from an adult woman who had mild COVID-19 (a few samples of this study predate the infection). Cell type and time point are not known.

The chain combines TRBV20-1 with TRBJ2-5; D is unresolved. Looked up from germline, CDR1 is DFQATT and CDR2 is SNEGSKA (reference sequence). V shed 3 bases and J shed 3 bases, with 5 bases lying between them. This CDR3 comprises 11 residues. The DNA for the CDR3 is TGCAGTGCTAGCCTAAAAGAGACCCAGTACTTC. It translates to CSASLKETQYF.

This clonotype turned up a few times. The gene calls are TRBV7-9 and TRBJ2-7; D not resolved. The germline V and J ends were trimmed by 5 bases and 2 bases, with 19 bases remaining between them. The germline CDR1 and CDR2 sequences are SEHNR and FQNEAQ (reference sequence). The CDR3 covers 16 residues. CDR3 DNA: TGTGCCAGCAGCGAGACCTTCGGATGGGCAGCCTACGAGCAGTACTTC. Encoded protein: CASSETFGWAAYEQYF.

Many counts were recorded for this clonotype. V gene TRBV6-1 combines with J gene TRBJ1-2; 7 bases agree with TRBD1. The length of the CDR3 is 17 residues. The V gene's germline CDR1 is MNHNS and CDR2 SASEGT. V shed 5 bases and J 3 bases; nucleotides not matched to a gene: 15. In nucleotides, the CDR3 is TGTGCCAGCAGTAAAACCAGGTCGGACAGGATGTACTATGGCTACACCTTC. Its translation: CASSKTRSDRMYYGYTF.

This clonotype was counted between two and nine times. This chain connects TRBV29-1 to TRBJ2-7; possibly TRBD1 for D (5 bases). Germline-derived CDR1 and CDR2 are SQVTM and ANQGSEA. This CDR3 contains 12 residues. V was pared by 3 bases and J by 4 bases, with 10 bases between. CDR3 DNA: TGCAGCGTTGAGGGCAGGGAATACGAGCAGTACTTC. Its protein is CSVEGREYEQYF.

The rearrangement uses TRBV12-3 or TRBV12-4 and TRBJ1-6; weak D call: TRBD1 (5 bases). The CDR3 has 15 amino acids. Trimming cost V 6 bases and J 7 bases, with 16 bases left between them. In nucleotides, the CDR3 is TGTGCCAGCAGCTCAACCGGGACGAGGAATTCACCCCTCCACTTT. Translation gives CASSSTGTRNSPLHF.

The CDR3 DNA follows: TGCGCCAGCAGCTTGGAGGCAGGCATCTTACAAGAGACCCAGTACTTC. Amino acids: CASSLEAGILQETQYF. The rearrangement uses TRBV5-1 and TRBJ2-5; no definite D call. This CDR3 is built from 16 residues. The ends were cut back, 0 bases at V and 2 bases at J, with 14 bases in the middle. Germline CDR1 is SGHRS and CDR2 is YFSETQ.

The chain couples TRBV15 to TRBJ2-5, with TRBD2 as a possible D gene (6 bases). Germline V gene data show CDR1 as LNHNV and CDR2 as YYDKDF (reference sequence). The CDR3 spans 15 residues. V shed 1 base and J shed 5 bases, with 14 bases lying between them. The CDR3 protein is CATSRVSGERETQYF. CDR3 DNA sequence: TGTGCCACCAGCAGAGTATCGGGGGAGAGGGAGACCCAGTACTTC. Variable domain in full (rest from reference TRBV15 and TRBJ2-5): DAMVIQNPRYQVTQFGKPVTLSCSQTLNHNVMYWYQQKSSQAPKLLFHYYDKDFNNEADTPDNFQSRRPNTSFCFLDIRSPGLGDTAMYLCATSRVSGERETQYFGPGTRLLVL.

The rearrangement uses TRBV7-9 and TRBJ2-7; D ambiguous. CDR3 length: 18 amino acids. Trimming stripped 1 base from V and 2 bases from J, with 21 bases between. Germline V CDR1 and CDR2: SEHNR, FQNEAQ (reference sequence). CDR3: CASSLGLSARQETYEQYF. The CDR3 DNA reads TGTGCCAGCAGCTTAGGTTTATCGGCTCGGCAAGAGACCTACGAGCAGTACTTC.

CDR3 amino acids: CASSRYINFRTGDYNEQFF. In nucleotides, the CDR3 is TGCGCCAGCAGCCGTTACATCAATTTTAGGACAGGGGATTACAATGAGCAGTTCTTC. J is TRBJ2-1 and V is TRBV4-1; 9 bases map to TRBD1. The CDR3 extends over 19 amino acids. The germline CDR1 and CDR2 sequences are MGHRA and YSYEKL. After removal of 4 bases from V and 4 bases from J, the junction contained 17 bases not matched to a gene.

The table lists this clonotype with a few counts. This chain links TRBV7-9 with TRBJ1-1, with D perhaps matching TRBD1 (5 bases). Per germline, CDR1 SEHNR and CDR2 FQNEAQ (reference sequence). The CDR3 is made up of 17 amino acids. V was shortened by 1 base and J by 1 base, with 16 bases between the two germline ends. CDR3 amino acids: CASSLVWGRAGNTEAFF. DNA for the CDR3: TGTGCCAGCAGCTTAGTCTGGGGCCGAGCAGGGAACACTGAAGCTTTCTTT. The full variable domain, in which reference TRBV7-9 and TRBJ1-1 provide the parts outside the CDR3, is DTGVSQNPRHKITKRGQNVTFRCDPISEHNRLYWYRQTLGQGPEFLTYFQNEAQLEKSRLLSDRFSAERPKGSFSTLEIQRTEQGDSAMYLCASSLVWGRAGNTEAFFGQGTRLTVV.